One sample yielded the 28 T cell receptor beta chains listed below, sequenced in a study of T cell responses to AZD1222 COVID-19 vaccine. The repertoire was sequenced with immunoSEQ multiplex PCR; TCRdb's copy has only in-frame clones and lacks some. Here the sample spans 100,000 to 110,000 clones, around 87% being singletons. Sample: peripheral blood, taken on day 0 of MenACWY control vaccination. The receptor set was obtained from an adult in good health.

This rearrangement joins TRBV28 to TRBJ2-1; TRBD1 or TRBD2 may be the D gene (6 bases each). The CDR3 has 17 amino acids. Germline V lookup: CDR1 MDHEN, CDR2 SYDVKM. The ends were cut back, 3 bases at V and 6 bases at J, with 21 bases in the middle. This CDR3 is CASSLRGRTIGTNEQFF. In nucleotides, the CDR3 is TGTGCCAGCAGTTTGAGGGGGAGGACTATTGGGACCAATGAGCAGTTCTTC.

V gene TRBV10-3 combines with J gene TRBJ2-7, with TRBD1 as a possible D gene (6 bases). V gave up 3 bases and J gave up 4 bases, with 16 bases separating them. Germline CDR1 ENHRY, CDR2 SYGVKD. The CDR3 has 15 residues. In DNA, the CDR3 is TGTGCCATCAGTGAATACGGGACATTTGATTACGAGCAGTACTTC. It encodes CAISEYGTFDYEQYF.

The chain links TRBV27 to TRBJ2-7; tentatively, D is TRBD1 or TRBD2 (5 bases each). Germline V lookup: CDR1 MNHEY, CDR2 SMNVEV (reference sequence). This CDR3 region has 15 residues. V shed 2 bases and J shed 7 bases, with 18 bases lying between them. The DNA of the CDR3 is TGTGCCAGCAGTTTACAGGGACCTTTAGTTCGGGAGCAGTACTTC. This codes for CASSLQGPLVREQYF.

A single count supports this clone. This sample also contains other DNA sequences that code for the same CDR3. This chain joins TRBV28 and TRBJ2-5; D is undetermined. Germline V gene data show CDR1 as MDHEN and CDR2 as SYDVKM. V was cut by 4 bases and J by 5 bases, with 5 bases left in between. The CDR3 extends over 11 amino acids. CDR3 region: CASSSPETQYF. The CDR3 DNA sequence: TGTGCCAGCAGTTCGCCTGAGACCCAGTACTTC.

This chain links TRBV18 with TRBJ2-2, with a possible D match to TRBD1 (5 bases). The V and J ends lost 3 bases and 4 bases respectively, with 9 bases between them. This CDR3 has 14 residues. Germline CDR1 is KGHSH and CDR2 is LQKENI. As DNA, the CDR3 is TGTGCCAGCTCACCGGGGCCATCCACCGGGGAGCTGTTTTTT. This encodes CASSPGPSTGELFF.

The chain links TRBV5-4 to TRBJ2-7; maybe TRBD2 (6 bases). CDR1 is SGHNT and CDR2 is YYREEE in the germline V gene (reference sequence). CDR3 length: 14 residues. With 0 bases removed from V and 5 bases from J, the gap between germline ends came to 12 bases. The CDR3 reads CASSLAGGSNEQYF. DNA of the CDR3: TGTGCCAGCAGCTTGGCCGGGGGTAGCAACGAGCAGTACTTC.

This clone was picked up a small number of times. The rearrangement uses TRBV5-5 and TRBJ1-2, with TRBD1 identical over 7 bases. The J segment lost 4 bases and the V segment lost 6 bases, leaving 6 bases of the junction unmatched. Per the germline V gene, CDR1 is SGHKS and CDR2 is YYEKEE (reference sequence). This CDR3 is built from 13 residues. The CDR3 DNA is TGTGCCAGCACCCCCAGGACAGGCTATGGCTACACCTTC. Encoded protein: CASTPRTGYGYTF.

The gene calls are TRBV29-1 and TRBJ2-5, with D maybe TRBD2 (5 bases). CDR1 and CDR2 from the germline V gene are SQVTM and ANQGSEA. The CDR3 extends over 13 amino acids. Trimming took 3 bases from V and 3 from J, leaving 11 bases between them. DNA of the CDR3: TGCAGCGTTGATCCCAGGACTGAAGAGACCCAGTACTTC. Translation gives CSVDPRTEETQYF.

The chain couples TRBV5-1 to TRBJ2-1, with 9 bases fitting TRBD2. Germline loops: CDR1 SGHRS, CDR2 YFSETQ. The CDR3 has 16 amino acids. Trimming at V came to 6 bases and at J to 4 bases, leaving 11 bases not matched to a gene. CDR3 coding DNA: TGCGCCAGCAAGTGGTCGACAAGCGGGGGGTACAATGAGCAGTTCTTC. Its protein product is CASKWSTSGGYNEQFF. The variable domain in full, with the rest retrieved from reference TRBV5-1 and TRBJ2-1, is KAGVTQTPRYLIKTRGQQVTLSCSPISGHRSVSWYQQTPGQGLQFLFEYFSETQRNKGNFPGRFSGRQFSNSRSEMNVSTLELGDSALYLCASKWSTSGGYNEQFFGPGTRLTVL.

The rearrangement joins TRBV7-9 to TRBJ1-5; 8 nucleotides agree with TRBD1. The V segment lost 1 base and the J segment 7 bases; nucleotides outside the gene matches: 9. The germline V gene has CDR1 SEHNR and CDR2 FQNEAQ (reference sequence). CDR3 size: 16 residues. The CDR3: CASSLGRQGAGQPQHF. The CDR3 DNA follows: TGTGCCAGCAGCTTAGGTAGGCAGGGGGCGGGACAGCCCCAGCATTTT.

The chain joins TRBV7-2 to TRBJ1-1; D remains unclear. This CDR3 spans 13 amino acids. Trimming stripped 1 base from V and 4 bases from J, with 7 bases between. Germline lookup yields CDR1 SGHTA and CDR2 FQGNSA. CDR3 DNA: TGTGCCAGCAGCTTAGTCCCACCCACTGAAGCTTTCTTT. Protein product: CASSLVPPTEAFF.

The chain has TRBV5-1 and TRBJ2-7; possibly TRBD1 for D (6 bases). This CDR3 contains 15 residues. Germline V gene lookup returns CDR1 SGHRS and CDR2 YFSETQ. V lost 6 bases, J lost 0 bases, and 16 bases lay in between. The CDR3 protein is CASKTTGLSSYEQYF. The CDR3 DNA is TGCGCCAGCAAGACGACAGGATTAAGCTCCTACGAGCAGTACTTC.

This rearrangement joins TRBV12-3 or TRBV12-4 to TRBJ1-4, with D hard to call. With 5 bases removed from V and 13 bases from J, the gap between germline ends came to 14 bases. CDR3 length equals 12 residues. The CDR3 sequence is CASSPTDGRLFF. In DNA form, the CDR3 reads TGTGCCAGCAGTCCAACCGACGGTCGACTGTTTTTT.

The V and J genes are TRBV7-2 and TRBJ2-5; 13 nucleotides match TRBD2. The CDR3 is 18 residues long. J gave up 4 bases and V 4 bases, and 12 bases lay outside the gene matches. Germline lookup yields CDR1 SGHTA and CDR2 FQGNSA. CDR3 nucleotide sequence: TGTGCCAGCAGCTGGGATACTAGCGGGGGGGCGGAGAGAGAGACCCAGTACTTC. This translates into CASSWDTSGGAERETQYF.

The chain is built from TRBV20-1 and TRBJ2-7; TRBD1 or TRBD2 may be the D gene (5 bases each). V was clipped by 3 bases and J by 2 bases, with 5 bases between them. This CDR3 is 11 amino acids long. The germline gives CDR1 DFQATT, CDR2 SNEGSKA (reference sequence). CDR3 nucleotide sequence: TGCAGTGCTAGGGGACCCTACGAGCAGTACTTC. Protein: CSARGPYEQYF.

J is TRBJ1-2 and V is TRBV11-2; a weak D match, TRBD1 (6 bases). Germline CDR1 is SGHAT and CDR2 is FQNNGV. Trimming took 5 bases from V and 3 from J, leaving 10 bases between them. CDR3 size: 13 residues. CDR3 residues: CASSPTGHYGYTF. CDR3 bases: TGTGCCAGCAGCCCTACAGGGCACTATGGCTACACCTTC.

The J gene is TRBJ2-7, the V gene TRBV10-3, with TRBD1 identical over 10 bases. Germline V gene lookup returns CDR1 ENHRY and CDR2 SYGVKD. This CDR3 has 14 residues. V lost 7 bases, J lost 5 bases, and 8 bases stayed unmatched. The CDR3 coding sequence is TGTGCCATCACCCCGGGACAGGGGAAGAACGAGCAGTACTTC. It translates to CAITPGQGKNEQYF.

The chain couples TRBV7-2 to TRBJ2-5, with D unresolved. Trimming stripped 9 bases from V and 3 bases from J, with 17 bases between. This CDR3 is built from 14 residues. Germline V gives CDR1 SGHTA, CDR2 FQGNSA. CDR3 sequence reads: CASKHRAYEETQYF. The CDR3 DNA sequence: TGTGCCAGTAAACACCGGGCTTACGAAGAGACCCAGTACTTC.

The J gene is TRBJ2-6, the V gene TRBV7-2; D remains ambiguous. The CDR3 is made up of 16 amino acids. Germline assignment: CDR1 SGHTA and CDR2 FQGNSA. Trimming took off 2 bases at V and 2 bases at J, with 10 bases between the two ends. The CDR3 coding sequence is TGTGCCAGCAGCTTAAGGGTTTGGGCTGGGGCCAACGTCCTGACTTTC. Protein sequence: CASSLRVWAGANVLTF.

The chain uses TRBV12-3 or TRBV12-4 and TRBJ2-7; possible D gene TRBD1, 6 bases. V was cut by 3 bases and J by 6 bases, with 9 bases left in between. The CDR3 covers 12 residues. CDR3 residues: CASSFGRGEQYF. Here the CDR3 DNA reads TGTGCCAGCAGTTTCGGCAGGGGCGAGCAGTACTTC.

This clone counts as medium-sized. The gene calls are TRBV10-1 and TRBJ2-2; no definite D call. The CDR3 is 12 amino acids. Trimming stripped 5 bases from V and 4 bases from J, with 5 bases between. Germline assignment: CDR1 WNHNN and CDR2 SYGVQD (reference sequence). The CDR3, as DNA: TGCGCCAGCAGTCGGTGCACCGGGGAGCTGTTTTTT. This codes for CASSRCTGELFF.

In DNA form, the CDR3 reads TGTGCCAGCAGCCCCGAGGGGGCCGGAAACACCATATATTTT. Protein product: CASSPEGAGNTIYF. The rearrangement joins TRBV7-2 to TRBJ1-3, with TRBD1 identical over 7 bases. Germline V gives CDR1 SGHTA, CDR2 FQGNSA. V trimming: 5 bases; J trimming: 4 bases; junction bases outside the gene matches: 5. The CDR3 is 14 residues long.

The rearrangement links TRBV7-9 to TRBJ1-1, with 7 nucleotides matching TRBD1. V was clipped by 5 bases and J by 0 bases; unmatched bases: 9. CDR1 SEHNR and CDR2 FQNEAQ come from the germline V gene (reference sequence). This CDR3 comprises 16 residues. DNA of the CDR3: TGTGCCAGCAGCCCCGGGACAGCCGACGTGAACACTGAAGCTTTCTTT. This translates into CASSPGTADVNTEAFF. The full variable domain, completed using reference TRBV7-9 and TRBJ1-1, is DTGVSQNPRHKITKRGQNVTFRCDPISEHNRLYWYRQTLGQGPEFLTYFQNEAQLEKSRLLSDRFSAERPKGSFSTLEIQRTEQGDSAMYLCASSPGTADVNTEAFFGQGTRLTVV.

The gene calls are TRBV28 and TRBJ1-5; D may be TRBD1 (6 bases). Germline CDR1 MDHEN, CDR2 SYDVKM. Trimming removed 5 bases at V and 2 bases at J, with 10 bases between. The CDR3 is 14 amino acids. The CDR3 sequence: CASSGGAGNQPQHF. CDR3 coding DNA: TGTGCCAGCAGTGGGGGGGCAGGCAATCAGCCCCAGCATTTT.

The CDR3 reads CASRGQGVEPQHF. The CDR3 DNA reads TGTGCCAGCAGAGGACAGGGGGTCGAGCCCCAGCATTTT. V and J are TRBV2 and TRBJ1-5; 10 bases match TRBD1. Germline CDR1 is SNHLY and CDR2 is FYNNEI. This CDR3 contains 13 residues. The ends lost 6 bases at V and 8 bases at J; junction bases unmatched: 4.

The chain recombines TRBV11-3 with TRBJ2-7; D is perhaps TRBD1 (5 bases). The CDR3 contains 13 residues. The V gene lost 2 bases and the J gene lost 5 bases, with 10 bases spanning the gap. Germline V gene lookup returns CDR1 SGHNT and CDR2 YENEEA. CDR3 DNA: TGTGCCAGCAGCTTATCAGGGTACCACGAGCAGTACTTC. This codes for CASSLSGYHEQYF.

Turning to this clone: The same CDR3 is also encoded by other DNA sequences in this sample. This sequence joins TRBV5-1 and TRBJ2-7, with D possibly TRBD1 on 5 matching bases. Germline V gives CDR1 SGHRS, CDR2 YFSETQ. The CDR3 totals 13 residues. Trimming shortened V by 0 bases and J by 2 bases, and 6 bases separated the two germline ends. CDR3 in DNA: TGCGCCAGCAGCTTGGACAGGCCCTACGAGCAGTACTTC. Residues: CASSLDRPYEQYF.

The chain carries TRBV28 and TRBJ1-2, with D uncertain. CDR1 and CDR2 (germline): MDHEN, SYDVKM. Between the trimmed V and J ends, which lost 2 bases and 4 bases, there was a span of 8 bases. The CDR3 loop spans 13 amino acids. CDR3 in amino acids: CASSLGRLYGYTF. The CDR3, as DNA: TGTGCCAGCAGTTTAGGACGGCTCTATGGCTACACCTTC.